This entry is about one T cell receptor (beta chain). Its antigen is as yet unknown. The method, 5' RACE with UMI labels, was used to prepare the TRB cDNA libraries. Reprocessing the 5' RACE reads, TCRdb reports a single entry for every CDR3 protein and omits DNA. The sample features 75,000 to 95,000 distinct CDR3 sequences, with 1.1% in its top ten. The sample originates from a study of CXCR3-negative and CXCR3-positive naive CD8 T cells. A CD45RO-CCR7+CD27+CD95- phenotype identified naive CD8+ T cells. Findings and limits, study-wide: Naive subsets displayed similar surface CD5, and TCR strength was inferred from TRB CDR3 properties. Similar TRBV-TRBJ usage was seen in naive cells (both CXCR3-negative and CXCR3-positive), but memory cells differed. For CXCR3-positive naive cells, TRB CDR3s were more hydrophobic than those of CXCR3-negative naive cells.

Material for sequencing was naive CXCR3- CD8+ T cells from blood. Subset noted: CD45RO-CCR7+CD27+CD95- naive CD8+ T cells lacking CXCR3 (TNR3-). The receptor's source is a human donor in good health. Some clones in this sample may be carry-over from other donors' samples.

CDR3 in amino acids: CSGELAYSGELFF. The V gene is TRBV29-1, the J gene TRBJ2-2; TCRdb returns TRBD2, unconfirmable since there is no DNA. Germline CDR1 SQVTM, CDR2 ANQGSEA. The CDR3 sequence is 13 residues long.